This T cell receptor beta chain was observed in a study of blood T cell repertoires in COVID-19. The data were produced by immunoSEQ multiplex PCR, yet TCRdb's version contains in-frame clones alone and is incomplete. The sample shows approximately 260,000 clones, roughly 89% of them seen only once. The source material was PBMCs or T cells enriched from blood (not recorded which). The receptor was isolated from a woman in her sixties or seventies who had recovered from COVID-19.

CDR3 sequence reads: CASSPFGLAENEQYF. CDR3 DNA sequence: TGCGCCAGCAGCCCGTTTGGGCTAGCGGAGAACGAGCAGTACTTC. V and J are TRBV4-1 and TRBJ2-7; TRBD2 agrees at 7 bases. The CDR3 spans 15 residues. V trimming: 4 bases; J trimming: 5 bases; junction bases outside the gene matches: 11. Per germline, CDR1 MGHRA and CDR2 YSYEKL.